Presented here are 17 T cell receptor beta chains from one specimen sequenced in a study of siplizumab effects on memory and regulatory T cells (dated by TCRdb to the late 2010s). Libraries came from the immunoSEQ multiplex PCR assay. The table comes from immuneACCESS by way of TCRdb, which keeps in-frame sequences with V and J called. Part of the clones is missing from these tables; in studies checked, under half for an unresolved V gene and the rest for unknown reasons. Recorded for this sample are some 96,000 clones; 94% of them occurred a single time. Over 1% of the sample goes to the ten largest clones. The sequencing sample was made of non-Treg CD4+ T cells sorted from blood. In light of the paper, this sample's cell subset or site label describes: FACS-sorted unstimulated CD4+ non-regulatory T cells. These receptors all stem from a human donor in good health.

The rearrangement joins TRBV9 to TRBJ2-1; 10 bases map to TRBD2. The junction had 8 bases not matched to a gene; V was cut back by 0 bases and J by 5 bases. The CDR3 spans 17 residues. Germline-derived CDR1 and CDR2 are SGDLS and YYNGEE. This chain's CDR3 is CASSVATAGGPHNEQFF. The CDR3 region has the DNA TGTGCCAGCAGCGTAGCCACAGCGGGAGGGCCCCACAATGAGCAGTTCTTC. The full variable domain, with the rest looked up from reference TRBV9 and TRBJ2-1, is DSGVTQTPKHLITATGQRVTLRCSPRSGDLSVYWYQQSLDQGLQFLIQYYNGEERAKGNILERFSAQQFPDLHSELNLSSLELGDSALYFCASSVATAGGPHNEQFFGPGTRLTVL.

V usage is TRBV9 and J usage is TRBJ1-5; no firm D call. Trimming removed 4 bases from V and 5 bases from J, with 13 bases in between. Germline CDR1 SGDLS, CDR2 YYNGEE. This CDR3 spans 14 amino acids. CDR3 sequence: CASSSSGSDQPQHF. The DNA for the CDR3 is TGTGCCAGCAGCTCCTCCGGCTCCGATCAGCCCCAGCATTTT.

The rearrangement uses TRBV4-1 and TRBJ2-1; the match to TRBD2 covers 16 bases. The CDR3 has 16 residues. In germline, CDR1 is MGHRA, CDR2 YSYEKL. V lost 2 bases and J lost 9; bases outside the gene matches: 4. CDR3 residues: CASSQTGLAGGAEQFF. CDR3 nucleotides: TGCGCCAGCAGCCAAACGGGACTAGCGGGAGGGGCTGAGCAGTTCTTC.

This clone appeared a single time. The rearrangement links TRBV4-2 to TRBJ2-1, with 7 nucleotides matching TRBD2. Germline V gene lookup returns CDR1 LGHNA and CDR2 YNFKEQ. With V trimmed by 0 bases and J by 9 bases, 8 bases remained unmatched. This CDR3 has 15 residues. The CDR3: CASSQDGTTNREQFF. The CDR3 DNA reads TGTGCCAGCAGCCAAGACGGGACTACCAACCGTGAGCAGTTCTTC.

This clone turned up a few times. J is TRBJ2-1 and V is TRBV9, with no clear D. V shed 0 bases and J shed 0 bases, with 7 bases lying between them. Germline V gene sequence: CDR1 SGDLS, CDR2 YYNGEE. There are 15 residues in the CDR3. CDR3 residues: CASSVDHSSYNEQFF. The CDR3 DNA is TGTGCCAGCAGCGTAGACCATAGCTCCTACAATGAGCAGTTCTTC.

The chain uses TRBV5-1 and TRBJ2-7, with 9 bases that match TRBD1. CDR1 and CDR2 from the germline V gene are SGHRS and YFSETQ. CDR3 length equals 14 residues. V trimming: 2 bases; J trimming: 6 bases; junction bases outside the gene matches: 6. The CDR3 sequence is CASSLRTGDGEQYF. The CDR3 region has the DNA TGCGCCAGCAGCTTAAGGACAGGGGATGGCGAGCAGTACTTC.

This chain joins TRBV5-1 and TRBJ2-3; no clear D. V lost 5 bases and J 2 bases, leaving 6 bases between the germline ends. Germline V gene lookup returns CDR1 SGHRS and CDR2 YFSETQ. This CDR3 region has 12 residues. The CDR3 DNA is TGCGCCAGCAGTCCGAACACAGATACGCAGTATTTT. Protein product: CASSPNTDTQYF. The full variable domain, completed using reference TRBV5-1 and TRBJ2-3, is KAGVTQTPRYLIKTRGQQVTLSCSPISGHRSVSWYQQTPGQGLQFLFEYFSETQRNKGNFPGRFSGRQFSNSRSEMNVSTLELGDSALYLCASSPNTDTQYFGPGTRLTVL.

On this clone itself: A read error may produce the germline difference seen at one junction end. The chain has TRBV7-8 and TRBJ2-1; weak D call: TRBD2 (6 bases). The germline V gene has CDR1 SGHVS and CDR2 FQNEAQ. There are 16 residues in the CDR3. The DNA for the CDR3 is TGTGCCAGCAGTTTAGTAGCCGGGACTTTCTACAATGAGCAGTTCTTC. Protein product: CASSLVAGTFYNEQFF.

This rearrangement joins TRBV7-3 to TRBJ2-2; D is possibly TRBD1 (6 bases). The V and J ends lost 5 bases and 0 bases respectively, with 25 bases between them. CDR3 length: 20 amino acids. Germline V CDR1 and CDR2: SGHTA, FQGTGA. This CDR3 is CASSPNEGKSGVANTGELFF. CDR3 coding DNA: TGTGCCAGCAGCCCGAATGAGGGCAAATCAGGGGTTGCGAACACCGGGGAGCTGTTTTTT.

The chain joins TRBV5-1 to TRBJ2-3; D unclear. This CDR3 spans 13 amino acids. The germline V gene encodes CDR1 SGHRS and CDR2 YFSETQ. Trimming cost V 2 bases and J 1 base, with 5 bases left between them. The CDR3 is CASSLTGTDTQYF. In DNA form, the CDR3 reads TGCGCCAGCAGCTTAACAGGCACAGATACGCAGTATTTT.

The CDR3 protein is CASRKGFEQYF. For the CDR3, the DNA is TGTGCCAGTCGCAAGGGGTTCGAGCAGTACTTC. The V and J genes are TRBV19 and TRBJ2-7, with D perhaps matching TRBD1 (5 bases). There are 11 residues in the CDR3. With 8 bases removed from V and 6 bases from J, the gap between germline ends came to 11 bases. Per the germline V gene, CDR1 is LNHDA and CDR2 is SQIVND (reference sequence).

This clone appeared a single time. This sequence joins TRBV6-5 and TRBJ2-5, with 10 bases matching TRBD1. From germline, CDR1 is MNHEY and CDR2 SVGAGI. V dropped 4 bases and J dropped 5; count of bases not matched to a gene: 7. CDR3 size: 15 residues. CDR3 nucleotides: TGTGCCAGCAGTTCTATGACAGGGGGCGATGAGACCCAGTACTTC. This codes for CASSSMTGGDETQYF.

The chain is built from TRBV7-8 and TRBJ2-7; D unclear. The germline V gene encodes CDR1 SGHVS and CDR2 FQNEAQ. This CDR3 is 12 amino acids long. V lost 5 bases, J lost 0 bases, and 5 bases lay in between. This CDR3 is CASSPSSYEQYF. CDR3 in DNA: TGTGCCAGCAGCCCTAGCTCCTACGAGCAGTACTTC.

J is TRBJ2-3 and V is TRBV5-1; TRBD2 matches 11 bases. Germline V gene lookup returns CDR1 SGHRS and CDR2 YFSETQ. The CDR3 is made up of 17 amino acids. Trimming at V came to 4 bases and at J to 2 bases, leaving 9 bases not matched to a gene. The CDR3 bases are TGCGCCAGCAGCAGAAACCTAGCGGGAGGACCCACAGATACGCAGTATTTT. Translated, it gives CASSRNLAGGPTDTQYF.

The chain joins TRBV18 to TRBJ2-7; either TRBD1 or TRBD2 may fit D (6 bases each). The CDR3 extends over 11 amino acids. The germline CDR1 and CDR2 sequences are KGHSH and LQKENI. The CDR3 nucleotides read TGTGCCAGCTCAAGGGGGGACGCGGCGGAAGTC. The encoded protein is CASSRGDAAEV.

This chain joins TRBV28 and TRBJ1-5; D unresolved. V was cut by 8 bases and J by 7 bases, with 18 bases left in between. The CDR3 contains 14 residues. Germline assignment: CDR1 MDHEN and CDR2 SYDVKM. The DNA for the CDR3 is TGTGCCAGCCGGACTCCGTTTACGGGACAGCCCCAGCATTTT. As protein: CASRTPFTGQPQHF.

The chain employs TRBV6-5 and TRBJ2-1; maybe TRBD2 (6 bases). CDR1 is MNHEY, CDR2 SVGAGI, per germline. The CDR3 is made up of 15 amino acids. V was clipped by 2 bases and J by 4 bases, with 12 bases between them. The CDR3 loop is CASSYRRVGYNEQFF. CDR3 sequence (DNA): TGTGCCAGCAGTTACCGGAGGGTAGGATACAATGAGCAGTTCTTC.